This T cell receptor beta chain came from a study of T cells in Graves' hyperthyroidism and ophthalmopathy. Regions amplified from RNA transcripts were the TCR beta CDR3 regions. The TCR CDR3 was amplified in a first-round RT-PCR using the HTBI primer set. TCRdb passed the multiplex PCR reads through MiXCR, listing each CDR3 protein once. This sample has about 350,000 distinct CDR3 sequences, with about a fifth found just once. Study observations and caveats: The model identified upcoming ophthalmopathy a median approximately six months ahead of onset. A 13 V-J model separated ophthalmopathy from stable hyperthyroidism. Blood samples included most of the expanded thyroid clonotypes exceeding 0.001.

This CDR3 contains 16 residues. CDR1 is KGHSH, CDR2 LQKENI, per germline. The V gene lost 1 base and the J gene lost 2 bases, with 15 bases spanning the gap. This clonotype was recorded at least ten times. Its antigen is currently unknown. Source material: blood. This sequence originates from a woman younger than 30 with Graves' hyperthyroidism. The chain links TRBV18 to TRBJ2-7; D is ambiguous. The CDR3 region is CASSPRWTKPTYEQYF. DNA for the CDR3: TGTGCCAGCTCACCACGATGGACCAAACCTACCTACGAGCAGTACTTC. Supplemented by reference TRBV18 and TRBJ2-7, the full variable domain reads NAGVMQNPRHLVRRRGQEARLRCSPMKGHSHVYWYRQLPEEGLKFMVYLQKENIIDESGMPKERFSAEFPKEGPSILRIQQVVRGDSAAYFCASSPRWTKPTYEQYFGPGTRLTVT.